This T cell receptor (beta chain) was captured by sequencing in a study of molecular identifiers for immune sequencing clone quantification (dated by TCRdb to the late 2010s). Background on the whole study: In a replicate experiment, RNA from about 19,000 or 110,000 naive CD8 T cells was split into five aliquots, four of which were sequenced. This methods study used CD8 T cells to benchmark TCR RNA copy counting and molecular-identifier clustering-based TCR repertoire sequencing (MIDCIRS).

Libraries were prepared through PCR. Data came from a NextSeq 500. Bulk TCR libraries were made following a previously described method, with the TCR primers given in Table S5. The Qiagen AllPrep DNA/RNA kit was used to purify total RNA. Reads from multiple sequencing runs of the same library were pooled before analysis. The study's own analysis went as follows. Reads were retained only if their TCR constant sequence matched exactly, and those retained reads were trimmed to 150 nt and grouped according to their 12-nt molecular barcodes. Reads within each barcode group were sub-clustered using a 15% Levenshtein threshold, and quality-weighted consensus sequences were constructed for each RNA molecule. Non-functional sequences were filtered out, along with any lower-count sequence sitting one edit away from another sequence. On the basis of fitting two negative binomial distributions, barcode sub-clusters with fewer than 20% of the maximum read count were discarded. Using fastp trimming at Q25 and MiXCR clonotype assembly, TCRdb reanalyzed the public sequencing data and kept in-frame beta chains. Identical CDR3 proteins give one entry, which carries the most common genes and DNA. The V and J calls and clone size are TCRdb's, not the authors'. The sample table shows under 350,000 distinct CDR3 sequences, and 24% are seen once. The ten largest clones take up 0.65% to 0.95% of the sample.

Germline trimming amounts to 2 bases on V and 0 bases on J, with 0 as the count of junction bases outside the gene matches. The germline V gene (reference sequence) provides CDR1 LNHDA and CDR2 SQIVND. From its cysteine to its phenylalanine, the CDR3 spans 15 amino acids. Only the CDR3 region is kept as DNA, spanning 45 bases read in frame from base 1. This clonotype was picked up a small number of times. What this receptor recognizes is not known. Base qualities are not at hand, and no much larger clone is one base apart. Libraries of naive CD8 T cells were generated from about 21,000 to 970,000 sorted cells, with 10%, 30% or 50% of the purified RNA used. Naive CD8 T cells were FACS-sorted as CD8+CD4-CCR7+CD45RA+ on a BD FACSAria II into RLT Plus buffer. To test detection sensitivity, Jurkat RNA equivalent to over 8 TCR copies was spiked into samples of roughly 18,000-1,000,000 naive CD8 T cells. Enrichment of CD8 T cells was performed with RosetteSep CD8+ T Cell Enrichment Cocktail and Ficoll-Paque, after which ACK red cell lysis was carried out.

Points the paper makes about the study in general: Even against a background of 850,000 to 1,000,000 naive CD8 T cells, spiked-in Jurkat TCR RNA amounting to a single cell's worth was reported to be detectable. About 3.1 recovered TCR RNA copies per cell were obtained by modeling, versus around 10 by digital PCR, implying a capture efficiency of 25% to 35%. In CMV-specific effector cells, over 99% of molecules were held by clones above 20 RNA copies, whereas under 1% of molecules were held by such clones in naive cells. Without barcode sub-clustering, chimeric consensus sequences inflated TCR diversity; chimeras reached as high as 47%. Naive libraries contained spiked-in Jurkat TCR RNA (approximately ten copies' worth), which is not part of the donor repertoire. Highly expanded clone sizes could be underestimated because identical TCR molecules may share a barcode.

This sequence originates from a human donor in good health. Some libraries in this study had Jurkat cell RNA spiked in. Sequencing used naive CD8+ T cells from blood, with Jurkat cell RNA spiked in. The cell subset or site tag for this specimen amounts to: FACS-sorted CD8+CD4-CCR7+CD45RA+ naive T cells. The chain is encoded by TRBV19 joined to TRBJ2-4, with 8 middle bases fitting TRBD2. The CDR3 protein is CASSILAGAKNIQYF. In nucleotide form, the sequence is TGTGCCAGTAGTATACTAGCGGGAGCCAAAAACATTCAGTACTTC. Supplemented by the reference TRBV19 and TRBJ2-4 proteins around the CDR3, the complete variable domain is DGGITQSPKYLFRKEGQNVTLSCEQNLNHDAMYWYRQDPGQGLRLIYYSQIVNDFQKGDIAEGYSVSREKKESFPLTVTSAQKNPTAFYLCASSILAGAKNIQYFGAGTRLSVL.